Presented here are 12 T cell receptor beta chains from one specimen sequenced in a study of OX40 agonist ivuxolimab in advanced cancers. Sequencing used immunoSEQ multiplex PCR; TCRdb keeps in-frame clones, though not all of them. The sample consists of around 67,000 clones, roughly nine tenths of them appearing once. Sample: CD4+ or CD8+ T cells sorted from blood, taken in a trial of the OX40 agonist ivuxolimab. All receptors come from an adult with an advanced solid tumor such as melanoma, head and neck, liver or kidney cancer.

V usage is TRBV7-9 and J usage is TRBJ2-7; 7 bases are a match to TRBD1. Germline CDR1 is SEHNR and CDR2 is FQNEAQ (reference sequence). This CDR3 spans 12 amino acids. V was pared by 4 bases and J by 3 bases, with 0 bases of the junction left unmatched. The CDR3 nucleotides are TGTGCCAGCAGCTGGGACAGCTACGAGCAGTACTTC. Its protein product is CASSWDSYEQYF.

The rearrangement uses TRBV21-1 and TRBJ1-2. TRBV21-1 is an annotated pseudogene. The CDR3 covers 18 residues. This CDR3 reads CASSTARRGEWKDYGYTF. CDR3 DNA sequence: TGTGCCAGCAGCACGGCCCGGCGGGGGGAATGGAAAGACTATGGCTACACCTTC.

With regard to this clone: This sample includes further DNA sequences coding for the same CDR3. The chain combines TRBV7-8 with TRBJ1-1; D is unclear. This CDR3 has 13 residues. The ends were cut back, 3 bases at V and 1 base at J, with 6 bases in the middle. CDR1 and CDR2 from the germline V gene are SGHVS and FQNEAQ. Here the CDR3 DNA reads TGTGCCAGCAGCTTGGGTAGGAACACTGAAGCTTTCTTT. It yields the protein CASSLGRNTEAFF.

V is TRBV6-5 and J is TRBJ2-7, with TRBD1 identical over 9 bases. V dropped 0 bases and J dropped 3; count of bases not matched to a gene: 6. CDR3 size: 16 residues. The germline V gene encodes CDR1 MNHEY and CDR2 SVGAGI. The CDR3: CASSYSGTGLGYEQYF. CDR3 DNA sequence: TGTGCCAGCAGTTACTCCGGGACAGGGTTGGGCTACGAGCAGTACTTC.

The chain recombines TRBV6-5 with TRBJ2-1; D is perhaps TRBD2 (5 bases). Trimming shortened V by 5 bases and J by 4 bases, and 15 bases separated the two germline ends. The germline V gene encodes CDR1 MNHEY and CDR2 SVGAGI. The CDR3 totals 15 residues. CDR3 sequence reads: CASSVSGLGYNEQFF. CDR3 nucleotide sequence: TGTGCCAGCAGTGTAAGCGGCCTCGGATACAATGAGCAGTTCTTC.

The rearrangement links TRBV6-1 to TRBJ2-7; D may correspond to TRBD1 or TRBD2 (5 bases each). Germline V gene sequence: CDR1 MNHNS, CDR2 SASEGT. The V and J ends lost 6 bases and 4 bases respectively, with 16 bases between them. The CDR3 runs 14 residues. Written as DNA, the CDR3 is TGTGCCAGCAGACCCACCGGGACCCGATACGAGCAGTACTTC. This encodes CASRPTGTRYEQYF.

V gene TRBV9 combines with J gene TRBJ2-1; 7 nucleotides line up with TRBD2. CDR1 and CDR2 from the germline V gene are SGDLS and YYNGEE. Trimming at V came to 0 bases and at J to 1 base, leaving 1 base not matched to a gene. The CDR3 loop spans 15 amino acids. The CDR3, as DNA: TGTGCCAGCAGCGTAGGCGGGAGATCCTACAATGAGCAGTTCTTC. This encodes CASSVGGRSYNEQFF.

The V and J genes are TRBV28 and TRBJ2-2; unclear D gene. Trimming took off 7 bases at V and 4 bases at J, with 13 bases between the two ends. CDR3 length: 14 amino acids. Germline values: CDR1 MDHEN, CDR2 SYDVKM. The CDR3 spells CASTNHRLTGELFF. CDR3 nucleotides: TGTGCCAGCACCAATCATAGACTCACCGGGGAGCTGTTTTTT. Based on the CDR3 plus reference TRBV28 and TRBJ2-2, the full variable domain is DVKVTQSSRYLVKRTGEKVFLECVQDMDHENMFWYRQDPGLGLRLIYFSYDVKMKEKGDIPEGYSVSREKKERFSLILESASTNQTSMYLCASTNHRLTGELFFGEGSRLTVL.

This chain uses TRBV7-8 with TRBJ1-1; D call uncertain. V was pared by 5 bases and J by 8 bases, with 9 bases between. Germline V lookup: CDR1 SGHVS, CDR2 FQNEAQ. The CDR3 is 11 residues long. In DNA, the CDR3 is TGTGCCAGCAGCCCCGGTACAGAAGCTTTCTTT. Amino acids: CASSPGTEAFF.

V and J are TRBV7-2 and TRBJ2-4; weak D call: TRBD2 (7 bases). The ends were cut back, 1 base at V and 8 bases at J, with 12 bases in the middle. The germline V gene encodes CDR1 SGHTA and CDR2 FQGNSA. The CDR3 consists of 14 residues. As DNA, the CDR3 is TGTGCCAGCAGCTTAGAGTGGGGGGGCGACATTCAGTACTTC. Residues: CASSLEWGGDIQYF.

The gene calls are TRBV28 and TRBJ2-1; TRBD2 matches at 8 bases. The CDR3 runs to 15 residues. V lost 2 bases to trimming and J lost 4 bases; unmatched junction nucleotides: 4. Germline CDR1 is MDHEN and CDR2 is SYDVKM. This CDR3 reads CASSLGERGYNEQFF. The DNA of the CDR3 is TGTGCCAGCAGTTTAGGGGAGCGGGGGTACAATGAGCAGTTCTTC.

The rearrangement uses TRBV7-9 and TRBJ2-5, with 10 bases matching TRBD2. V lost 1 base to trimming and J lost 1 base; unmatched junction nucleotides: 0. The CDR3 runs to 15 residues. The germline V gene encodes CDR1 SEHNR and CDR2 FQNEAQ (reference sequence). This CDR3 reads CASSLGTSGQETQYF. The CDR3 DNA reads TGTGCCAGCAGCTTAGGGACTAGCGGCCAAGAGACCCAGTACTTC.